A single sample gave rise to the 27 T cell receptor beta chains below, sequenced in a study of control samples from healthy donors and cancer patients. The repertoire was sequenced with immunoSEQ multiplex PCR; TCRdb's copy has only in-frame clones and lacks some. The sample shows about 410,000 clones, 75% to 95% of them seen only once. Input material: PBMCs. The receptors originated from a man aged 40-50 years with head and neck cancer.

The chain joins TRBV11-2 to TRBJ2-3; no firm D call. Germline V lookup: CDR1 SGHAT, CDR2 FQNNGV. This CDR3 region has 16 residues. V was cut by 6 bases and J by 4 bases, with 20 bases left in between. CDR3 in DNA: TGTGCCAGCAGTCCTAAAGGGCTAAGATGGGCAGATACGCAGTATTTT. This sequence encodes CASSPKGLRWADTQYF.

V and J are TRBV28 and TRBJ2-5, with D uncertain. Per germline, CDR1 MDHEN and CDR2 SYDVKM. The CDR3 totals 12 residues. V was pared by 3 bases and J by 5 bases, with 7 bases between. CDR3 in amino acids: CASSFRWETQYF. The CDR3 coding sequence is TGTGCCAGCAGTTTTCGGTGGGAGACCCAGTACTTC.

CDR3 in DNA: TGTGCCAGCAGCAAAGATTATACTAGCGGGAAACTCACAGATACGCAGTATTTT. Translating it yields CASSKDYTSGKLTDTQYF. This chain uses TRBV21-1 with TRBJ2-3; TRBD2 was called by the table and not checked on the DNA. TRBV21-1 is described as a pseudogene. The CDR3 extends over 18 amino acids.

The rearrangement uses TRBV13 and TRBJ1-2; unclear D gene. V lost 2 bases to trimming and J lost 1 base, with 8 bases between them. The CDR3 is 14 residues long. Germline V gives CDR1 PRHDT, CDR2 FYEKMQ (reference sequence). DNA of the CDR3: TGTGCCAGCAGCTTAACAAGCGTTAACTATGGCTACACCTTC. Protein product: CASSLTSVNYGYTF.

Notes on this clone: Without the conserved terminal phenylalanine or tryptophan, this CDR3 likely stems from a read error. It is unclear where the CDR3 begins or ends on the DNA, so no DNA is shown, and the CDR3 is as TCRdb lists it. Here the CDR3 reads CASSELYVL. The gene calls are TRBV10-2 and TRBJ2-6; TRBD2, as called in the table, went unchecked against the DNA. From germline, CDR1 is WSHSY and CDR2 SAAADI. The CDR3 has 9 residues if both end residues are counted.

The chain employs TRBV29-1 and TRBJ1-1; D not resolved. V was pared by 3 bases and J by 8 bases, with 4 bases between. There are 9 residues in the CDR3. Germline CDR1 reads SQVTM; CDR2 reads ANQGSEA. The CDR3 sequence is CSVDTEAFF. CDR3 coding DNA: TGCAGCGTTGATACCGAAGCTTTCTTT. Combining the CDR3 with reference TRBV29-1 and TRBJ1-1 gives the whole variable domain SAVISQKPSRDICQRGTSLTIQCQVDSQVTMMFWYRQQPGQSLTLIATANQGSEATYESGFVIDKFPISRPNLTFSTLTVSNMSPEDSSIYLCSVDTEAFFGQGTRLTVV.

As to this clone: The same CDR3 arises from other DNA sequences in this sample as well. The V and J genes are TRBV10-3 and TRBJ2-3, with D unclear. Trimming shortened V by 3 bases and J by 2 bases, and 0 bases separated the two germline ends. Germline values: CDR1 ENHRY, CDR2 SYGVKD. The CDR3 is 11 amino acids. CDR3 coding DNA: TGTGCCATCAGTGACACAGATACGCAGTATTTT. This translates into CAISDTDTQYF.

The chain links TRBV5-1 to TRBJ2-7, with D possibly matching TRBD2 (5 bases). CDR1 is SGHRS and CDR2 is YFSETQ in the germline V gene. Trimming took 4 bases from V and 0 from J, leaving 20 bases between them. The CDR3 spans 17 residues. The CDR3, as DNA: TGCGCCAGCAGCCCCCGTAGCGCCGGGTTTGTCTCCTACGAGCAGTACTTC. It specifies CASSPRSAGFVSYEQYF.

The chain links TRBV6-6 to TRBJ1-5; the match to TRBD1 covers 7 bases. Trimming removed 0 bases from V and 5 bases from J; junction bases left unmatched: 4. The germline gives CDR1 MNHNY, CDR2 SVGAGI (reference sequence). This CDR3 spans 15 amino acids. As DNA, the CDR3 is TGTGCCAGCAGTTACTCGAGACAGGGTGATCAGCCCCAGCATTTT. Translation: CASSYSRQGDQPQHF.

The rearrangement uses TRBV11-2 and TRBJ1-3; tentatively, D is TRBD1 (5 bases). V gave up 5 bases and J gave up 3 bases, with 14 bases separating them. Germline-derived CDR1 and CDR2 are SGHAT and FQNNGV. The CDR3 runs to 15 residues. The CDR3 region has the DNA TGTGCCAGCAGCCCCCTCGGAGGGGTTGGAAACACCATATATTTT. This translates into CASSPLGGVGNTIYF.

This sequence joins TRBV6-4 and TRBJ2-5; TRBD2 matches at 7 bases. The CDR3 sequence is 15 residues long. The V gene end was trimmed by 8 bases and the J gene end by 3 bases; junction bases not matched to a gene: 12. Germline CDR1 is MRHNA and CDR2 is SNTAGT. Written as DNA, the CDR3 is TGTGCCAGCGAAGGGAGCGGGACTGGGGAAGAGACCCAGTACTTC. Amino acid sequence: CASEGSGTGEETQYF.

The CDR3 here is CASSFGGGYNEQFF. CDR3 bases: TGTGCCAGCAGCTTCGGCGGGGGATACAATGAGCAGTTCTTC. This chain connects TRBV11-2 to TRBJ2-1; 7 nucleotides align to TRBD2. V lost 3 bases, J lost 4 bases, and 3 bases stayed unmatched. The CDR3 length is 14 residues. From germline, CDR1 is SGHAT and CDR2 FQNNGV.

This chain connects TRBV27 to TRBJ2-7, with TRBD1 as a possible D gene (6 bases). The V gene's germline CDR1 is MNHEY and CDR2 SMNVEV (reference sequence). The length of the CDR3 is 14 residues. V was shortened by 6 bases and J by 5 bases, with 17 bases between the two germline ends. The chain's CDR3 is CASRVRGRLDEQYF. CDR3 coding DNA: TGTGCCAGCAGGGTCAGGGGCAGGTTGGACGAGCAGTACTTC.

Comments on this clone: One end of the junction varies from germline; a read error may be responsible. CDR3 sequence reads: CAGSEGQGDEQYF. The CDR3 DNA follows: TGTGCCGGCAGTGAGGGACAGGGAGACGAGCAGTACTTC. The rearrangement joins TRBV25-1 to TRBJ2-7; 9 bases map to TRBD1. Germline loops: CDR1 MGHDK, CDR2 SYGVNS. This CDR3 spans 13 amino acids.

This clone was detected only once. Mismatch with germline at one junction end may stem from a read error. This sequence joins TRBV6-4 and TRBJ2-7; possibly TRBD1 or TRBD2 for D (6 bases each). The CDR3 consists of 14 residues. CDR1 and CDR2 (germline): MRHNA, SNTAGT. CDR3: CASSEGGGLPPSHF. CDR3 nucleotide sequence: TGTGCCAGCAGTGAAGGAGGGGGGCTTCCGCCCAGCCACTTC.

The chain carries TRBV19 and TRBJ1-1; D is unclear. V was shortened by 8 bases and J by 0 bases, with 10 bases between the two germline ends. The CDR3 totals 13 residues. Germline V gives CDR1 LNHDA, CDR2 SQIVND (reference sequence). The CDR3: CASGYGLNTEAFF. The CDR3 DNA is TGTGCCAGTGGGTACGGACTGAACACTGAAGCTTTCTTT.

The chain uses TRBV6-2 or TRBV6-3 and TRBJ2-7; the D gene could be TRBD1 or TRBD2 (5 bases each). Looked up from germline, CDR1 is MNHEY and CDR2 is SVGEGT. The CDR3 extends over 14 amino acids. The V end was cut by 5 bases, the J end by 3 bases, with 14 bases between. DNA of the CDR3: TGTGCCAGCAGTCCCCGGGACGGATTCTACGAGCAGTACTTC. It codes for CASSPRDGFYEQYF.

V gene TRBV1 combines with J gene TRBJ2-1; TRBD2 is taken as the D call from the table, unchecked against the DNA. TRBV1 is a documented pseudogene. CDR3 length: 16 residues. The CDR3 DNA is TGCACCAGCAGCCATGACCAGCGGGACGCCTACAATGAGCAGTTCTTC. It encodes CTSSHDQRDAYNEQFF.

V gene TRBV7-3 combines with J gene TRBJ2-1, with D possibly TRBD2 on 5 matching bases. The length of the CDR3 is 15 residues. The germline CDR1 and CDR2 sequences are SGHTA and FQGTGA. Trimming took off 5 bases at V and 0 bases at J, with 11 bases between the two ends. The CDR3 nucleotides are TGTGCCAGCAGCCGCGGGTCTAGCTCCTACAATGAGCAGTTCTTC. Translated, it gives CASSRGSSSYNEQFF.

The rearrangement uses TRBV30 and TRBJ1-1; no reliable D call. The ends were cut back, 3 bases at V and 0 bases at J, with 8 bases in the middle. In germline, CDR1 is GTSNPN, CDR2 SVGIG (reference sequence). The CDR3 consists of 13 residues. CDR3 bases: TGTGCCTGGAGCGCCAGAATGAACACTGAAGCTTTCTTT. It yields the protein CAWSARMNTEAFF.

This chain links TRBV3-1 (or the pseudogene TRBV3-2) with TRBJ2-1; TRBD2 matches at 10 bases. J gave up 6 bases and V 4 bases, and 9 bases lay outside the gene matches. The CDR3 covers 16 residues. The germline CDR1 and CDR2 sequences are LGHDT and YNNKEL (reference sequence). The CDR3 reads CASSRPWASGSNEQFF. The CDR3 DNA follows: TGTGCCAGCAGCCGCCCTTGGGCTAGCGGGAGCAATGAGCAGTTCTTC.

This clone appeared a single time. Other nucleotide sequences in the sample specify the same CDR3. The chain carries TRBV6-5 and TRBJ2-7; 10 bases line up with TRBD2. The germline V gene encodes CDR1 MNHEY and CDR2 SVGAGI. This CDR3 comprises 14 residues. J was trimmed by 2 bases and V by 6 bases; bases with no gene match: 4. The CDR3, as DNA: TGTGCCAGCAGCCGGACTAGCGGAACCTACGAGCAGTACTTC. Its translation is CASSRTSGTYEQYF.

V usage is TRBV30 and J usage is TRBJ1-2; D not certain. The CDR3 loop spans 12 amino acids. Trimming removed 0 bases at V and 6 bases at J, with 8 bases between. Germline loops: CDR1 GTSNPN, CDR2 SVGIG (reference sequence). CDR3 amino acids: CAWSVEWDGYTF. CDR3 bases: TGTGCCTGGAGTGTAGAGTGGGATGGCTACACCTTC.

The V gene is TRBV6-2 or TRBV6-3, the J gene TRBJ2-6; D remains unclear. The CDR3 loop spans 15 amino acids. Germline V gives CDR1 MNHEY, CDR2 SVGEGT. Trimming removed 6 bases from V and 0 bases from J, with 9 bases in between. For the CDR3, the DNA is TGTGCCAGCAGCCCATATAACTCTGGGGCCAACGTCCTGACTTTC. Its translation: CASSPYNSGANVLTF.

V is TRBV30 and J is TRBJ1-5; the D is unclear. The CDR3 runs 13 residues. Between the trimmed V and J ends, which lost 0 bases and 8 bases, there was a span of 11 bases. CDR1 is GTSNPN, CDR2 SVGIG, per germline (reference sequence). The CDR3 protein is CAWSVIEGEPQHF. The CDR3 DNA sequence: TGTGCCTGGAGTGTAATCGAGGGAGAGCCCCAGCATTTT.

The gene calls are TRBV6-2 or TRBV6-3 and TRBJ1-6; maybe TRBD1 (6 bases). V lost 2 bases, J lost 8 bases, and 16 bases lay in between. The CDR3 loop spans 16 amino acids. CDR1 MNHEY and CDR2 SVGEGT come from the germline V gene. The CDR3 is CASSYPRGTRDSPLHF. CDR3 bases: TGTGCCAGCAGTTACCCCCGCGGGACACGGGATTCACCCCTCCACTTT.

The DNA for the CDR3 is TGTGCCAGCAGTCCCACTAGCGTCCCAGGCTACAATGAGCAGTTCTTC. Translation gives CASSPTSVPGYNEQFF. The chain recombines TRBV7-2 with TRBJ2-1, with TRBD2 matching 7 bases. CDR1 and CDR2 from the germline V gene are SGHTA and FQGNSA. CDR3 length: 16 residues. J lost 3 bases, V lost 6 bases, and 11 bases had no gene match.